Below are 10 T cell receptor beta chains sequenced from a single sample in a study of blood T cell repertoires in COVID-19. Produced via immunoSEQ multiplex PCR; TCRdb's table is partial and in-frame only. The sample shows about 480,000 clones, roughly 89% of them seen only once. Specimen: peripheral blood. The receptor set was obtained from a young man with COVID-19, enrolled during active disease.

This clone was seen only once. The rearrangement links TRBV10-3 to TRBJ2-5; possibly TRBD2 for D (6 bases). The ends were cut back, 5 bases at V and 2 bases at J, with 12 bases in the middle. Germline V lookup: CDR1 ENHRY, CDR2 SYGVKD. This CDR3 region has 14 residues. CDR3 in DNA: TGTGCCATCAGTACCGGGACTTTACAAGAGACCCAGTACTTC. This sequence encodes CAISTGTLQETQYF.

The CDR3 DNA sequence: TGTGCCAGCAGGCGGGGACAGGCTCCCTCCTACGAGCAGTACTTC. This translates into CASRRGQAPSYEQYF. This chain joins TRBV27 and TRBJ2-7; 8 bases are shared with TRBD1. CDR1 is MNHEY, CDR2 SMNVEV, per germline (reference sequence). Losses at the gene ends were 6 bases for V and 0 bases for J; bases not matched to a gene: 7. This CDR3 is built from 15 residues.

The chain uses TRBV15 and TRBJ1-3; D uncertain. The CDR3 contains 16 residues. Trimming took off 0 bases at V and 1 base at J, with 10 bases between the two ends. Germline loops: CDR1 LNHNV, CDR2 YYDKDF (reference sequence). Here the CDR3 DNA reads TGTGCCACCAGCAGAGATGGCCCAAGATCTGGAAACACCATATATTTT. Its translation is CATSRDGPRSGNTIYF. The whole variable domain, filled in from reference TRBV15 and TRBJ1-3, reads DAMVIQNPRYQVTQFGKPVTLSCSQTLNHNVMYWYQQKSSQAPKLLFHYYDKDFNNEADTPDNFQSRRPNTSFCFLDIRSPGLGDTAMYLCATSRDGPRSGNTIYFGEGSWLTVV.

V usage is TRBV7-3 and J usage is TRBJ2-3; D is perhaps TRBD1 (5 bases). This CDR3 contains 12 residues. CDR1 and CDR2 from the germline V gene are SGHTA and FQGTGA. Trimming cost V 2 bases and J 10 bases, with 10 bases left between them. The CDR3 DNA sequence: TGTGCCAGCAGCTTAGGCCAGGGCGCGCAGTATTTT. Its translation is CASSLGQGAQYF.

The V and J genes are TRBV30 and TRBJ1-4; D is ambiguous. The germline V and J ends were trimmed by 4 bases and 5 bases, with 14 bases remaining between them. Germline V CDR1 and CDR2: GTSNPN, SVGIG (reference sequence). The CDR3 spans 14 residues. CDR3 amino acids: CAWNQVQSNEKLFF. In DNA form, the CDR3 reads TGTGCCTGGAATCAAGTGCAGTCCAATGAAAAACTGTTTTTT.

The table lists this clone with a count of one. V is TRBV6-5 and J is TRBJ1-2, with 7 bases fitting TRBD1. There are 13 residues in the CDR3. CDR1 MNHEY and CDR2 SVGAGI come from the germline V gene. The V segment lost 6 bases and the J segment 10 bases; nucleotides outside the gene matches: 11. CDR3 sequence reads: CASSPGRGQTYTF. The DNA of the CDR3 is TGTGCCAGCAGCCCCGGGAGGGGACAGACCTACACCTTC.

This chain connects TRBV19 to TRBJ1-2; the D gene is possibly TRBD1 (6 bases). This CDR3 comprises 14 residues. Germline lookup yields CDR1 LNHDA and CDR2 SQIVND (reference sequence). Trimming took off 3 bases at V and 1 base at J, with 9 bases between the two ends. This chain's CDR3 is CASSIGGLNYGYTF. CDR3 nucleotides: TGTGCCAGTAGTATCGGGGGGCTTAACTATGGCTACACCTTC.

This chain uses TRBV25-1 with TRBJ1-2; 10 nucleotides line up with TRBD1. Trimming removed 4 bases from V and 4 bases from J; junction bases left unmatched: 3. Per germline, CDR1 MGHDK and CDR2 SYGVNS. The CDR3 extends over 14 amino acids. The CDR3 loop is CASSGRDRGYGYTF. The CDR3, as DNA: TGTGCCAGCAGTGGCCGGGACAGGGGCTATGGCTACACCTTC.

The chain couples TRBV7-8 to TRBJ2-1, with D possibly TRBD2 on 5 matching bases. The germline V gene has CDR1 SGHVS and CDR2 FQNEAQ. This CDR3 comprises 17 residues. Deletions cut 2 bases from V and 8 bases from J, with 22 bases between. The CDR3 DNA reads TGTGCCAGCAGCTTAAGAATTGAGGGCGTGGGTTTGTATGAGCAGTTCTTC. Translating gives CASSLRIEGVGLYEQFF. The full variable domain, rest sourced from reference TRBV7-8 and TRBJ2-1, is GAGVSQSPRYKVAKRGQDVALRCDPISGHVSLFWYQQALGQGPEFLTYFQNEAQLDKSGLPSDRFFAERPEGSVSTLKIQRTQQEDSAVYLCASSLRIEGVGLYEQFFGPGTRLTVL.

Written as DNA, the CDR3 is TGTGCCAGCAGCCAAGATCTTGGGATACGCGGGTCCGAGCAGTACTTC. Translation gives CASSQDLGIRGSEQYF. The chain links TRBV14 to TRBJ2-7; D might be TRBD2 (5 bases). The CDR3 contains 16 residues. Germline V lookup: CDR1 SGHDN, CDR2 FVKESK. V gave up 0 bases and J gave up 6 bases, with 18 bases separating them.